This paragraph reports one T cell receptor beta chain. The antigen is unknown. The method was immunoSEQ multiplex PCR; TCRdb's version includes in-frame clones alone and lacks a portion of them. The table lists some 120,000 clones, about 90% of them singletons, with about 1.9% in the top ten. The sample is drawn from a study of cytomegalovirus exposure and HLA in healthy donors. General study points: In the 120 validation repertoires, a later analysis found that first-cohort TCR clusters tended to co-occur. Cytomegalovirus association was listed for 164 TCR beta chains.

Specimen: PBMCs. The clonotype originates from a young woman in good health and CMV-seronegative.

CDR3 residues: CASSRDRVAGYTF. CDR3 nucleotides: TGTGCCAGCAGCCGGGACAGGGTTGCGGGCTACACCTTC. The chain links TRBV11-1 to TRBJ1-2; 9 nucleotides match TRBD1. This CDR3 has 13 amino acids. Losses at the gene ends were 5 bases for V and 8 bases for J; bases not matched to a gene: 6. Germline V CDR1 and CDR2: SGHAT, FQDESV (reference sequence). Supplemented by reference TRBV11-1 and TRBJ1-2, the full variable domain reads EAEVAQSPRYKITEKSQAVAFWCDPISGHATLYWYRQILGQGPELLVQFQDESVVDDSQLPKDRFSAERLKGVDSTLKIQPAELGDSAMYLCASSRDRVAGYTFGSGTRLTVV.